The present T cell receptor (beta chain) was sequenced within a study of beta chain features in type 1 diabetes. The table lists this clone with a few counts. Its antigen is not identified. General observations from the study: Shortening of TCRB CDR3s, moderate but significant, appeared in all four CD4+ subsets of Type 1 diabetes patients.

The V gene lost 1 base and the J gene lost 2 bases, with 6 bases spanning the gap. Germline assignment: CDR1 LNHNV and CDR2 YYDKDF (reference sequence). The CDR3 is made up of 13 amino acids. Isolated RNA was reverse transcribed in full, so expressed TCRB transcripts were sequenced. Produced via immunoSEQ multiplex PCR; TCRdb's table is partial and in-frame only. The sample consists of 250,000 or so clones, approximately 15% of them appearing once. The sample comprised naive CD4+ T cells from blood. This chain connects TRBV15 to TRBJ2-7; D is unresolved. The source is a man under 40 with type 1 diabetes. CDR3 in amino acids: CATSRGIAYEQYF. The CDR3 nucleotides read TGTGCCACCAGCAGAGGAATAGCCTACGAGCAGTACTTC. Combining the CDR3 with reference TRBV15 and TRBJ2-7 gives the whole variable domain DAMVIQNPRYQVTQFGKPVTLSCSQTLNHNVMYWYQQKSSQAPKLLFHYYDKDFNNEADTPDNFQSRRPNTSFCFLDIRSPGLGDTAMYLCATSRGIAYEQYFGPGTRLTVT.